This entry concerns a single TCR beta chain. It has no known antigen specificity. Nothing much larger sits one base from this clone, and base qualities are not available. These data come from a study of cytomegalovirus exposure and HLA in healthy donors (dated by TCRdb to about 2017). Regarding the study in general: According to an earlier analysis of around 600 of the donors, 150 million to 200 million T cells yielded over 90 million unique TCR beta sequences and 250 to 350 Gb of sequence data. An early release that covered around 590 HLA-typed donors contained about 290 gigabases of sequencing data and approximately 85 million unique TCR sequences. The genetic ancestry cluster associated with self-reported Caucasian donors included 65% to 90% of the approximately 430 genotyped donors. The aim of the study was to test whether cataloging public T cell receptors could identify signatures of past pathogen exposure. The study profiled the T cell repertoires of hundreds of subjects by immunosequencing and related them to cytomegalovirus serostatus. A separate validation cohort of more than 100 different subjects was used in addition to the approximately 610-subject first cohort. To predict cytomegalovirus infection status, the study brought together high-throughput TCR immunosequencing, statistical association of individual TCRs with disease status, and machine learning. In a later analysis, previously published TCR beta repertoires from hundreds of donors were re-analyzed and high-resolution HLA genotyping was added so that TCR occurrence patterns could be studied. Rather than drawing on any new phenotypic data, the later analysis identified candidate immune exposures from TCR beta sequences and the way those sequences occurred across donors. In an earlier analysis of roughly 600 of the donors, high-throughput TCR beta sequencing was used to judge whether each TCR beta V gene segment behaved as functional or pseudogenic. Alongside the repertoire data, information on donor age, sex, ethnicity and CMV serostatus was compiled. A later genetic analysis took genome-wide SNP genotypes for about three fifths of the roughly 670 donors and used that subset as a discovery cohort. Every repertoire in the discovery cohort had been generated on one and the same sequencing platform. Class I and class II HLA loci were covered by the typing at four-digit resolution. Typing coverage differed by locus: A, B, C, DRB1 and DQB1 were typed in about 620-630 donors, DQA1 in 522, DPA1 in approximately 600, and DPB1 in 450 to 480. Because of strong linkage in the cohort, five DR-DQ haplotypes were treated as single units for association and clustering. Among about 390 genotyped donors of the cohort, an average of approximately 240,000 unique TCR beta nucleotide sequences were sequenced per donor, around 20% of them non-productive.

Findings and caveats that apply to the study as a whole: A further reported finding was that TCR beta sequences accurately predicted the HLA-A and HLA-B alleles for most subjects in the first cohort. In a later analysis, several top co-occurrence clusters were reported to appear linked to parvovirus B19, influenza, CMV and Epstein-Barr virus. Because HLA typing was missing for some donors at each locus, association tests included only the typed subset. In an earlier analysis of some 640 of the donors, most TCR beta V segments were observed in productive rearrangements about 87% or about 30% of the time, broadly matching IMGT annotations. In a later analysis, the rate of TCR association differed among HLA loci, with DRB1 alleles having the most associated TCRs and HLA-C alleles having the fewest. Presence/absence analyses assumed roughly uniform sequencing depth across donors, an assumption that may not hold. In this cohort, only TCR beta chains were sequenced, and detectable features were limited by the absence of alpha or paired-chain data. At a false discovery rate of 0.05, a later analysis linked fewer than 20,000 TCR beta sequences to specific HLA alleles. A few of the identified cytomegalovirus-associated TCR beta chains were confirmed in vitro to be specific for cytomegalovirus antigens. The 87-base-pair reads could not distinguish some IMGT-functional V segments, including TRBV6-2 and TRBV6-3, so those segments were excluded. The authors suggested that the approach could potentially be extended to other disease states and immunological phenotypes. For the cohort, immune exposure information was limited to CMV serostatus. Strong co-occurrence of HLA alleles, especially DR and DQ, made assigning TCR associations to individual alleles difficult. According to a later analysis, most CMV-associated TCR beta chains appeared to be HLA-restricted, and the HLA associations seemed to be driven largely by CMV exposure. The classifier was reported to diagnose cytomegalovirus status with high specificity and sensitivity in both the original cohort and the validation cohort. A cluster of highly shared sequence variants was judged likely to be a technical artifact of the sequencing pipeline. In a later analysis, HLA-associated TCR beta chains were found to be more clonally expanded and to have lower generation probabilities than equally common non-associated chains. Because counts were too low, fewer than 20 rarely observed V segments, including chromosome 9 orphons, were excluded from the earlier analysis of several hundred of the donors. The study gave a list of roughly 150 TCR beta chains associated with cytomegalovirus. According to a later genetic analysis, donors in an Asian-associated ancestry cluster had fewer N-insertions in productive TCRs than the approximately 690-donor mean. Across donors, most TCR sequences were observed very rarely, whereas some public TCRs were present in many individuals. A later genetic analysis associated a missense DCLRE1C variant with V-gene and J-gene trimming of TCR beta chains, and an independent cohort replicated the association. Correlated functional status among segregating V segments might be attributable to linkage disequilibrium, but an unknown experimental factor could not be ruled out.

At the junction V is shortened by 2 bases and J by 9 bases; bases outside the gene matches: 4. CDR1 and CDR2 (MNHEY, SMNVEV) derive from the germline V gene (reference sequence). The CDR3 measures 13 amino acids from cysteine to phenylalanine. Just CDR3 DNA is preserved here, 39 bases in frame from base 1. Library creation used the immunoSEQ multiplex PCR assay. For the multiplex PCR, a mixture combining 60 forward primers for TCR Vbeta segments and 13 reverse primers for TCR Jbeta segments was used. The CDR3 region of rearranged TCR beta genes was amplified from genomic DNA with a multiplex PCR assay. On the Illumina HiSeq System, the amplified TCR beta libraries were sequenced as 87-base-pair reads. In the source study's methods: A later analysis counted 65 million to 90 million unique TCR beta chains across the 670 or so repertoires, and some 11 million of these chains were shared by at least two donors. To remove PCR and sequencing errors, raw reads were error-corrected and collapsed into unique sequences using a nearest-neighbor algorithm that merged closely related sequences. To assign V, D and J gene segments, CDR3 sequences were aligned to IMGT reference sequences. For a sequence to be retained, at least a six-nucleotide match to both a V gene segment and a J gene segment was required. Rearrangements were called productive when the CDR3 lacked stop codons and stayed in frame with V and J; all others were non-productive. Following IMGT convention, CDR3 was defined as the stretch from the second conserved V-encoded cysteine up to the conserved J-encoded phenylalanine. The earlier analysis of about 590 of the donors excluded sequences that lacked an unambiguous match to a single V gene segment. In an earlier analysis of approximately 610 of the donors, V segments were called functional above 56.7% productive rearrangements and were called segregating when the between-donor standard deviation exceeded 5%. To diagnose cytomegalovirus status from the catalog of TCR beta chain sequences, a statistical classification framework was built. A later analysis assigned V and J genes by comparing TCR nucleotide sequences with IMGT/GENE-DB human TR gene sequences. A later analysis assigned CDR3 sequences and most-parsimonious VDJ recombination scenarios with the TCRdist pipeline. A later analysis defined each TCR beta chain by its CDR3 amino acid sequence plus V-gene family, and excluded reads lacking a unique V-gene family. To address suspected cross-contamination and a sequencing artifact, a later analysis removed roughly 580 highly shared, low-generation-probability nucleotide sequences. For each public chain, a later analysis derived a clonal expansion index from normalized ranks of inferred template counts within each repertoire. A later analysis computed generation probabilities with a VDJ recombination model fitted to out-of-frame rearrangements, and checked the results against IGoR. A later analysis scored TCR-TCR, TCR-HLA and TCR-CMV co-occurrence with hypergeometric tests, applying a repertoire-size bias correction to TCR pairs. To estimate false discovery rates, a later analysis permuted the HLA or CMV assignments 20 times. In a later analysis, co-occurring TCRs were grouped with DBSCAN, and TCRdist sequence similarity was added when clustering was performed within HLA-allele-positive subsets. Co-occurrence clustering excluded repertoires with fewer than 30,000 or more than 120,000 public chains, plus five with anomalous nucleotide sharing. TCRdb mirrors the immuneACCESS table, restricted to in-frame sequences. Some clones are absent from its copies; in checked studies, under half trace to an unresolved V gene, and the reason for the others is unknown. The V and J calls and clone size were taken over from that table, and D and trimming were inferred from the DNA. For this sample the table gives 99,000 or so clones, of which 83% were detected only once. 5% to 6.5% of the sample is in the top ten clones.

In total, approximately 610 healthy bone marrow donors made up the cohort. At the time of sampling, every cohort member was nominally healthy, though immune exposures that went unrecorded were likely present. The donor was CMV seronegative and belonged to the group of around 350 seronegative cohort members. A peripheral blood sample was collected from each donor, and TCR beta sequencing was performed on peripheral blood mononuclear cells. Genomic DNA was extracted from the blood cell samples with the Qiagen DNeasy Blood Extraction Kit. The sample comprised PBMCs. The receptor was derived from a man younger than 30 in good health and CMV-seronegative. The sequence is built from TRBV27 and TRBJ2-1, and 7 bases in between align with TRBD2. CDR3 protein: CASSLASGIEQFF. Here is the DNA: TGTGCCAGCAGTTTAGCGAGCGGGATTGAGCAGTTCTTC.